The 8 T cell receptor beta chains listed next were all sequenced from one sample in a study of neurological immune-mediated disorders. One entry per CDR3 protein results from TCRdb running MiXCR on the 5' RACE reads. Here the sample spans roughly 62,000 distinct CDR3 sequences, 11% being singletons. The sequencing input was PBMCs. The receptors here all came from a man in his 60s in good health.

This clonotype has a handful of counts. This sequence joins TRBV5-6 and TRBJ2-1; 9 nucleotides align to TRBD1. This CDR3 spans 15 amino acids. Germline trimming cut 4 bases from V and 7 bases from J; bases unmatched to any gene: 9. Germline CDR1 is SGHDT and CDR2 is YYEEEE. The CDR3 region is CASSRFGTGRNEQFF. The CDR3 DNA reads TGTGCCAGCAGCAGATTCGGGACAGGGAGGAATGAGCAGTTCTTC.

This clonotype was counted ten times or more. The J gene is TRBJ1-5, the V gene TRBV12-3 or TRBV12-4; D may be TRBD1 (5 bases). The V end lost 2 bases, the J end lost 7 bases, and 15 bases lay between the germline ends. This CDR3 spans 15 amino acids. The DNA for the CDR3 is TGTGCCAGCAGTTTAAGTGTTAGGCGGGACCAGCCCCAGCATTTT. Its protein is CASSLSVRRDQPQHF.

The chain employs TRBV28 and TRBJ2-7; 7 bases fit TRBD1. The V gene's germline CDR1 is MDHEN and CDR2 SYDVKM. V trimming: 6 bases; J trimming: 1 base; junction bases outside the gene matches: 15. This CDR3 is 17 amino acids long. The CDR3 DNA follows: TGTGCCAGCAGCACCTCCTTTACAGGGGTGGATTCCTACGAGCAGTACTTC. This gives the protein CASSTSFTGVDSYEQYF.

This clonotype was counted many times. The V gene is TRBV5-5, the J gene TRBJ2-1; tentatively, D is TRBD1 (6 bases). The germline gives CDR1 SGHKS, CDR2 YYEKEE (reference sequence). CDR3 length: 11 residues. The V and J ends lost 3 bases and 10 bases respectively, with 8 bases between them. The CDR3: CASSSGTEQFF. In nucleotides, the CDR3 is TGTGCCAGCAGCTCCGGGACAGAGCAGTTCTTC.

In this sample, this clonotype turned up many times. V usage is TRBV6-2 or TRBV6-3 and J usage is TRBJ2-5, with D possibly matching TRBD1 (5 bases). V lost 8 bases and J 1 base, leaving 14 bases between the germline ends. CDR1 and CDR2 (germline): MNHEY, SVGEGT. This CDR3 is built from 14 residues. CDR3 bases: TGTGCCAGCGGTAGCTTTGGGGCCCAAGAGACCCAGTACTTC. As protein: CASGSFGAQETQYF.

In this sample, this clonotype turned up many times. The chain uses TRBV20-1 and TRBJ2-3; D possibly corresponds to TRBD1 (6 bases). In germline, CDR1 is DFQATT, CDR2 SNEGSKA (reference sequence). The CDR3 is made up of 13 amino acids. Deletions cut 3 bases from V and 6 bases from J, with 13 bases between. DNA of the CDR3: TGCAGTGCTAGGTGGGGCCAGGGGGATACGCAGTATTTT. Encoded protein: CSARWGQGDTQYF.

The sample holds a few counts of this clonotype. The V and J genes are TRBV27 and TRBJ2-7; D is undetermined. The CDR3 covers 15 residues. The ends were cut back, 4 bases at V and 2 bases at J, with 15 bases in the middle. Germline V lookup: CDR1 MNHEY, CDR2 SMNVEV (reference sequence). The CDR3 loop is CASSSNNNRPYEQYF. CDR3 nucleotide sequence: TGTGCCAGCAGTTCTAACAACAACCGCCCCTACGAGCAGTACTTC.

This clonotype was recorded at least ten times. The rearrangement uses TRBV20-1 and TRBJ2-5; the match to TRBD2 covers 12 bases. V lost 6 bases to trimming and J lost 4 bases; unmatched junction nucleotides: 6. The CDR3 loop spans 14 amino acids. The germline CDR1 and CDR2 sequences are DFQATT and SNEGSKA (reference sequence). The CDR3 sequence is CSAHLAGGRETQYF. The CDR3, as DNA: TGCAGTGCCCATCTAGCGGGGGGGCGAGAGACCCAGTACTTC.